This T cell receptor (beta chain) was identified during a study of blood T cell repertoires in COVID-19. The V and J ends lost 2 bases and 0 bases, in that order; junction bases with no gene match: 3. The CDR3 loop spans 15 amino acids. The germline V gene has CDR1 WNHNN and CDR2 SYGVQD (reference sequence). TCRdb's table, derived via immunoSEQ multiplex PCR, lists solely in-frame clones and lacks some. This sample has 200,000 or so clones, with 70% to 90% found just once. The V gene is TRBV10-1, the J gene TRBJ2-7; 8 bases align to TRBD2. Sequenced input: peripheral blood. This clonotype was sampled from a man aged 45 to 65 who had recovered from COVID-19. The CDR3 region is CASSEPSGSSYEQYF. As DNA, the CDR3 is TGCGCCAGCAGTGAGCCCAGCGGGAGCTCCTACGAGCAGTACTTC.